The rows below give T cell receptor beta chains drawn from one sample of a study of T cell responses to AZD1222 COVID-19 vaccine. TCRdb's copy holds only in-frame clones and misses some; the assay was immunoSEQ multiplex PCR. The table includes roughly 150,000 clones, approximately 90% detected once. Sequencing used peripheral blood, obtained 28 days after the second AZD1222 dose. Source of these receptors: an adult who received the AZD1222 COVID-19 vaccine. The CDR3 runs from the conserved cysteine through the conserved F or W. The D gene is left open where the match is weak. Clone sizes are given selectively: once, few, many, or a class where the clone is expanded.

size: NA; J: TRBJ2-3; V: TRBV4-2; D: TRBD1; DNA: TGTGCCAGCAGCCAGGACACGGGACAGGGGGCCGATACGCAGTATTTT; CDR3: CASSQDTGQGADTQYF
size: NA; J: TRBJ2-7; V: TRBV29-1; D: NA; DNA: TGCAGCGTTGAATCGTCAGGGCCGGGTGGGGAGCAGTACTTC; CDR3: CSVESSGPGGEQYF
size: NA; J: TRBJ1-6; V: TRBV28; D: NA; DNA: TGTGCCAGCAGTTTATATAATTCACCCCTCCACTTT; CDR3: CASSLYNSPLHF
size: once; J: TRBJ1-4; V: TRBV28; D: NA; DNA: TGTGCCAGCAGTTACAGGGCAACTAATGAAAAACTGTTTTTT; CDR3: CASSYRATNEKLFF
size: NA; J: TRBJ2-2; V: TRBV7-2; D: NA; DNA: TGTGCCAGCAGCTTATATTTGTCTGCCGGGGAGCTGTTTTTT; CDR3: CASSLYLSAGELFF
size: NA; J: TRBJ2-7; V: TRBV11-2; D: NA; DNA: TGTGCCAGCAGCCGGCCGGGACGGAGATCCTACGAGCAGTACTTC; CDR3: CASSRPGRRSYEQYF
size: NA; J: TRBJ2-1; V: TRBV5-8; D: NA; DNA: TGTGCCAGCAGCTACAATGAGCAGTTCTTC; CDR3: CASSYNEQFF
size: NA; J: TRBJ2-7; V: TRBV2; D: NA; DNA: TGTGCCAGCAGTGGGGCAGGAGGGTACGAGCAGTACTTC; CDR3: CASSGAGGYEQYF
size: NA; J: TRBJ2-7; V: TRBV25-1; D: TRBD2; DNA: TGTGCCTCCAGCCCCCTAGCGGGAGCCTACGAGCAGTACTTC; CDR3: CASSPLAGAYEQYF
size: NA; J: TRBJ2-2; V: TRBV7-9; D: TRBD2; DNA: TGTGCCAGCAGCCCCCGCGGGGGAGAGAACACCGGGGAGCTGTTTTTT; CDR3: CASSPRGGENTGELFF
size: NA; J: TRBJ1-3; V: TRBV27; D: NA; DNA: TGTGCCAGCAGTTTATCCCTTGGAAACACCATATATTTT; CDR3: CASSLSLGNTIYF
size: once; J: TRBJ1-2; V: TRBV7-3; D: NA; DNA: TGTGCCAGCAGCTTACACCTTAACTATGGCTACACCTTC; CDR3: CASSLHLNYGYTF
size: NA; J: TRBJ1-2; V: TRBV19; D: NA; DNA: TGTGCCAGTAGTATACATGGCGGCACCCGGGGGTATGGCTACACCTTC; CDR3: CASSIHGGTRGYGYTF
size: NA; J: TRBJ1-1; V: TRBV2; D: TRBD1; DNA: TGTGCCAGCAGTGGACAGGGTTCCTACACTGAAGCTTTCTTT; CDR3: CASSGQGSYTEAFF
size: NA; J: TRBJ2-7; V: TRBV29-1; D: TRBD1; DNA: TGCAGCGTTGTTGCAGGGGGCTCCCACGAGCAGTACTTC; CDR3: CSVVAGGSHEQYF
size: NA; J: TRBJ2-5; V: TRBV7-9; D: TRBD2; DNA: TGTGCCAGCTCCGGACTAGCGGGAGGATCCTACCAAGAGACCCAGTACTTC; CDR3: CASSGLAGGSYQETQYF
size: NA; J: TRBJ1-3; V: TRBV7-2; D: TRBD1; DNA: TGTGCCAGCAGCTTAGCGTGGACAGGGGGCGCCTACTCTGGAAACACCATATATTTT; CDR3: CASSLAWTGGAYSGNTIYF
size: NA; J: TRBJ2-5; V: TRBV27; D: TRBD1; DNA: TGTGCCAGCAGGGTAACAGGGGATCGAGAGACCCAGTACTTC; CDR3: CASRVTGDRETQYF
size: NA; J: TRBJ2-1; V: TRBV7-3; D: NA; DNA: TGTGCCAGCAGCTACAGCTCAGGGAGCTCCTACAATGAGCAGTTCTTC; CDR3: CASSYSSGSSYNEQFF
size: NA; J: TRBJ2-7; V: TRBV11-2; D: NA; DNA: TGTGCCAGCAGCTTATCGTTCTACGAGCAGTACTTC; CDR3: CASSLSFYEQYF
size: NA; J: TRBJ1-3; V: TRBV14; D: NA; DNA: TGTGCCAGCAGCCGCTCTGGAAACACCATATATTTT; CDR3: CASSRSGNTIYF
size: NA; J: TRBJ2-7; V: TRBV19; D: NA; DNA: TGTGCCAGTACCCCGGTGGAGGGGGCGCCTCCCTTTTTC; CDR3: CASTPVEGAPPFF
size: NA; J: TRBJ1-1; V: TRBV7-9; D: NA; DNA: TGTGCCAGCGTCACCGGAGGGCAGGGGAACGCTGAAGCTTTCTTT; CDR3: CASVTGGQGNAEAFF
size: NA; J: TRBJ1-2; V: TRBV6-5; D: NA; DNA: TGTGCCAGCAGTTACGGTGGTCCCGGGGGCTATGGCTACACCTTC; CDR3: CASSYGGPGGYGYTF
size: NA; J: TRBJ1-3; V: TRBV7-2; D: TRBD1; DNA: TGTGCCAGCAGCTCCGACAGGGCCTCTGGAAACACCATATATTTT; CDR3: CASSSDRASGNTIYF
size: NA; J: TRBJ2-7; V: TRBV19; D: TRBD2; DNA: TGTGCCAGTAGTACTAGGACTAGCTCCTACGAGCAGTACTTC; CDR3: CASSTRTSSYEQYF
size: NA; J: TRBJ2-2; V: TRBV4-2; D: NA; DNA: TGTGCCAGCAGCCCACCAGGGCTTGACACCGGGGAGCTGTTTTTT; CDR3: CASSPPGLDTGELFF
size: NA; J: TRBJ1-2; V: TRBV7-8; D: NA; DNA: TGTGCCAGCAGCGGAACCTCTAACTATGGCTACACCTTC; CDR3: CASSGTSNYGYTF
size: NA; J: TRBJ2-2; V: TRBV11-2; D: NA; DNA: TGTGCCAGCAGCTTAGGGGCAACTAACACCGGGGAGCTGTTTTTT; CDR3: CASSLGATNTGELFF
size: once; J: TRBJ2-5; V: TRBV15; D: TRBD2; DNA: TGTGCCACCGGCCTAGCGGCACAAGAGACCCAGTACTTC; CDR3: CATGLAAQETQYF
size: NA; J: TRBJ2-6; V: TRBV27; D: NA; DNA: TGTGCCAGCAGTTTATCGTTCCGCTCTGGGGCCAACGTCCTGACTTTC; CDR3: CASSLSFRSGANVLTF
size: NA; J: TRBJ1-1; V: TRBV29-1; D: NA; DNA: TGCAGCGCCCAAGGGGGTACGGGGAACACTGAAGCTTTCTTT; CDR3: CSAQGGTGNTEAFF
size: NA; J: TRBJ2-4; V: TRBV5-1; D: NA; DNA: TGCGCCAGCAGAAACGAAGGAGGTGGAAACATTCAGTACTTC; CDR3: CASRNEGGGNIQYF
size: NA; J: TRBJ2-7; V: TRBV27; D: TRBD1; DNA: TGTGCCAGCAGTTTGTCGACAGGGAGCTCCTACGAGCAGTACTTC; CDR3: CASSLSTGSSYEQYF
size: NA; J: TRBJ2-7; V: TRBV19; D: TRBD1; DNA: TGTGCCAGTAGTATGGAGACAGGGGGAACCTACGAGCAGTACTTC; CDR3: CASSMETGGTYEQYF
size: NA; J: TRBJ2-3; V: TRBV6-5; D: TRBD2; DNA: TGTGCCAGCAGTCTTGGTGATAGCGGGTCAGATACGCAGTATTTT; CDR3: CASSLGDSGSDTQYF
size: NA; J: TRBJ2-1; V: TRBV5-4; D: NA; DNA: TGTGCCAGCAGCTTGGACGGGAGTTTCGACAATGAGCAGTTCTTC; CDR3: CASSLDGSFDNEQFF
size: few; J: TRBJ1-2; V: TRBV25-1; D: TRBD1; DNA: TGTGCCAGCAGCGAGCGGACAGGGAGGTTGAAAGGCTACACCTTC; CDR3: CASSERTGRLKGYTF
size: NA; J: TRBJ2-2; V: TRBV27; D: NA; DNA: TGTGCCAGCAGTTTTGGGGCGGGAATGTCCGGGGAGCTGTTTTTT; CDR3: CASSFGAGMSGELFF
size: NA; J: TRBJ1-5; V: TRBV10-3; D: NA; DNA: TGTGCCATCGCTAACGGACAGAGCAATCAGCCCCAGCATTTT; CDR3: CAIANGQSNQPQHF
size: NA; J: TRBJ1-6; V: TRBV6-1; D: NA; DNA: TGTGCCAGCAGTGAAGATCTGGGTAACGGAAATTCACCCCTCCACTTT; CDR3: CASSEDLGNGNSPLHF
size: NA; J: TRBJ2-7; V: TRBV29-1; D: NA; DNA: TGCAGCGTTGAAGCGTACAGCGAAAGCTACGAGCAGTACTTC; CDR3: CSVEAYSESYEQYF
size: NA; J: TRBJ1-1; V: TRBV5-5; D: NA; DNA: TGTGCCAGCAGCTTGGATGTCGGGAACACTGAAGCTTTCTTT; CDR3: CASSLDVGNTEAFF
size: NA; J: TRBJ2-1; V: TRBV9; D: TRBD2; DNA: TGTGCCAGCAGCTCGGGGGGATACAATGAGCAGTTCTTC; CDR3: CASSSGGYNEQFF
size: NA; J: TRBJ2-5; V: TRBV7-7; D: NA; DNA: TGTGCTAGCAGCTTGGGGACGGACCAAGAGACCCAGTACTTC; CDR3: CASSLGTDQETQYF